The 15 T cell receptor beta chains below were found in one sample sequenced in a study of blood T cell repertoires in COVID-19. Here immunoSEQ multiplex PCR was the method, and the copy in TCRdb shows in-frame clones only, minus some. Of hundreds of thousands of clones listed, around 87% are singletons. Sample: PBMCs or T cells enriched from blood (not recorded which). All receptors derive from a woman in her fifties or sixties who had recovered from COVID-19.

This clone was detected only once. V and J are TRBV19 and TRBJ2-7; 9 bases line up with TRBD1. V dropped 5 bases and J dropped 4; count of bases not matched to a gene: 9. The CDR3 is 15 residues long. Germline assignment: CDR1 LNHDA and CDR2 SQIVND (reference sequence). The CDR3: CASSLGQGLWYEQYF. CDR3 DNA: TGTGCCAGTAGTTTAGGACAGGGGCTGTGGTACGAGCAGTACTTC.

This clone was seen only once. This specimen includes other DNA sequences encoding the same CDR3. The chain employs TRBV5-1 and TRBJ2-7, with D perhaps matching TRBD2 (5 bases). The CDR3 has 14 amino acids. V was cut by 2 bases and J by 0 bases, with 9 bases left in between. Germline V gives CDR1 SGHRS, CDR2 YFSETQ. In DNA, the CDR3 is TGCGCCAGCAGCTTTGGTGGGAGCTCCTACGAGCAGTACTTC. It yields the protein CASSFGGSSYEQYF.

The chain employs TRBV18 and TRBJ1-6; the match to TRBD1 covers 10 bases. This CDR3 is 15 amino acids long. V lost 2 bases and J lost 6; bases outside the gene matches: 1. The germline gives CDR1 KGHSH, CDR2 LQKENI. The CDR3 region has the DNA TGTGCCAGCTCACCAGGACAGGGGGGTAATTCACCCCTCCACTTT. Translating it yields CASSPGQGGNSPLHF. Using reference TRBV18 and TRBJ1-6 for the parts outside the CDR3, the full variable domain is NAGVMQNPRHLVRRRGQEARLRCSPMKGHSHVYWYRQLPEEGLKFMVYLQKENIIDESGMPKERFSAEFPKEGPSILRIQQVVRGDSAAYFCASSPGQGGNSPLHFGNGTRLTVT.

The sample holds a few counts of this clone. V usage is TRBV12-3 or TRBV12-4 and J usage is TRBJ2-1; a possible D gene is TRBD1 (6 bases). With 7 bases removed from V and 8 bases from J, the gap between germline ends came to 15 bases. The CDR3 is 13 residues long. For the CDR3, the DNA is TGTGCCAGCAAGGGGGACGTCAGATATGAGCAGTTCTTC. This gives the protein CASKGDVRYEQFF.

The rearrangement uses TRBV28 and TRBJ1-4; D is uncertain. V lost 2 bases and J 7 bases, leaving 11 bases between the germline ends. Germline assignment: CDR1 MDHEN and CDR2 SYDVKM. The CDR3 has 14 amino acids. The CDR3 DNA follows: TGTGCCAGCAGTTTAACTAGTTCGGGTGAAAAACTGTTTTTT. Its protein product is CASSLTSSGEKLFF. Complete variable domain (other parts from reference TRBV28 and TRBJ1-4): DVKVTQSSRYLVKRTGEKVFLECVQDMDHENMFWYRQDPGLGLRLIYFSYDVKMKEKGDIPEGYSVSREKKERFSLILESASTNQTSMYLCASSLTSSGEKLFFGSGTQLSVL.

The rearrangement joins TRBV19 to TRBJ2-6; D not certain. CDR1 and CDR2 from the germline V gene are LNHDA and SQIVND (reference sequence). This CDR3 has 15 residues. The V and J ends lost 4 bases and 0 bases respectively, with 7 bases between them. The CDR3 sequence: CASSNGFSGANVLTF. The CDR3 DNA reads as TGTGCCAGTAGTAACGGTTTCTCTGGGGCCAACGTCCTGACTTTC. The complete variable domain, with remaining parts taken from reference TRBV19 and TRBJ2-6, reads DGGITQSPKYLFRKEGQNVTLSCEQNLNHDAMYWYRQDPGQGLRLIYYSQIVNDFQKGDIAEGYSVSREKKESFPLTVTSAQKNPTAFYLCASSNGFSGANVLTFGAGSRLTVL.

The chain recombines TRBV6-5 with TRBJ2-3; D perhaps matches TRBD2 (5 bases). From germline, CDR1 is MNHEY and CDR2 SVGAGI. This CDR3 is 12 amino acids long. V lost 11 bases and J 1 base, leaving 10 bases between the germline ends. CDR3 protein: CASADRTDTQYF. DNA for the CDR3: TGTGCCTCAGCGGACCGCACAGATACGCAGTATTTT.

This clone was seen more than once but under ten times. V usage is TRBV5-8 and J usage is TRBJ1-5; 12 nucleotides align to TRBD1. Germline lookup yields CDR1 SGHTS and CDR2 YDEGEE. The CDR3 spans 15 residues. Trimming cost V 4 bases and J 7 bases; bases outside gene matches: 6. The CDR3 is CASSRGDRGQQPQHF. DNA of the CDR3: TGTGCCAGCAGCCGAGGGGACAGGGGGCAGCAGCCCCAGCATTTT.

The rearrangement uses TRBV7-9 and TRBJ1-1; 7 nucleotides match TRBD1. After removal of 5 bases from V and 5 bases from J, the junction contained 8 bases not matched to a gene. The CDR3 has 14 residues. Per germline, CDR1 SEHNR and CDR2 FQNEAQ (reference sequence). Written as DNA, the CDR3 is TGTGCCAGCAGCCGACAGGGTGATATAACTGAAGCTTTCTTT. Protein: CASSRQGDITEAFF.

This clone showed up just a few times. The V and J genes are TRBV2 and TRBJ1-4, with D possibly matching TRBD1 (6 bases). The CDR3 sequence is 15 residues long. Germline CDR1 and CDR2: SNHLY and FYNNEI. The ends were cut back, 4 bases at V and 8 bases at J, with 17 bases in the middle. This CDR3 reads CASSGSGGLKEKLFF. The CDR3 DNA follows: TGTGCCAGCAGTGGGAGCGGGGGGCTTAAAGAAAAACTGTTTTTT.

The J gene is TRBJ1-2, the V gene TRBV2; TRBD1 matches at 8 bases. CDR1 SNHLY and CDR2 FYNNEI come from the germline V gene. This CDR3 spans 14 amino acids. J lost 6 bases, V lost 6 bases, and 9 bases had no gene match. Written as DNA, the CDR3 is TGTGCCAGCAGAGAAAACAGGGGGAGGGATGGCTACACCTTC. Amino acid sequence: CASRENRGRDGYTF.

The J gene is TRBJ2-5, the V gene TRBV11-2; TRBD1 matches 7 bases. The CDR3 is 15 residues long. The germline V gene has CDR1 SGHAT and CDR2 FQNNGV. The junction had 7 bases not matched to a gene; V was cut back by 4 bases and J by 2 bases. For the CDR3, the DNA is TGTGCCAGCAGCTCGCCCGGGACAGCGCAAGAGACCCAGTACTTC. Translation: CASSSPGTAQETQYF.

The chain joins TRBV14 to TRBJ2-7; 7 nucleotides align to TRBD1. Germline V gene sequence: CDR1 SGHDN, CDR2 FVKESK. This CDR3 has 15 amino acids. V lost 1 base to trimming and J lost 4 bases; unmatched junction nucleotides: 7. CDR3 residues: CASSQAPGGRYEQYF. The CDR3 DNA follows: TGTGCCAGCAGCCAAGCCCCAGGGGGTAGGTACGAGCAGTACTTC. The full variable domain, completed using reference TRBV14 and TRBJ2-7, is EAGVTQFPSHSVIEKGQTVTLRCDPISGHDNLYWYRRVMGKEIKFLLHFVKESKQDESGMPNNRFLAERTGGTYSTLKVQPAELEDSGVYFCASSQAPGGRYEQYFGPGTRLTVT.

In this sample, this clone turned up once. The chain uses TRBV9 and TRBJ1-2; perhaps TRBD1 as D (6 bases). V was clipped by 3 bases and J by 7 bases, with 22 bases between them. CDR3 length: 16 amino acids. Looked up from germline, CDR1 is SGDLS and CDR2 is YYNGEE. The CDR3 DNA follows: TGTGCCAGCAGCGCCTCACCGCTACAGGGTTTCGGTGGCTACACCTTC. Its translation: CASSASPLQGFGGYTF.

This chain uses TRBV6-5 with TRBJ1-2, with 8 positions matching TRBD1. The V gene end was trimmed by 10 bases and the J gene end by 4 bases; junction bases not matched to a gene: 11. Germline V gene data show CDR1 as MNHEY and CDR2 as SVGAGI. CDR3 length: 14 residues. CDR3 sequence reads: CANNRTGRFYGYTF. The CDR3 DNA is TGTGCCAACAACAGGACAGGGAGGTTCTATGGCTACACCTTC.